This TCR beta chain is drawn from a study of radiotherapy plus CTLA-4 blockade in lung cancer. Whole-study findings and limits: In blood, tumor-derived TCR clones expanded after radiotherapy plus ipilimumab.

This clone was seen just once. The antigen is unknown. No conserved phenylalanine or tryptophan is present at the end of the CDR3, so a read error is the likely explanation. The limits of the CDR3 on the DNA are not certain, so only TCRdb's listed CDR3 is given. The V gene's germline CDR1 is SGHAT and CDR2 FQNNGV. The CDR3 is 11 amino acids in total, end residues counted. The assay was immunoSEQ multiplex PCR, and TCRdb's table has in-frame clones only and misses some. The sample gives 65,000 to 85,000 clones, approximately 73% of which show up once; around 10% is in the top ten. This chain connects TRBV11-2 to TRBJ2-3; TRBD2, as called in the table, went unchecked against the DNA. This clonotype was obtained from a human donor with non-small cell lung cancer whose response to radiotherapy plus ipilimumab could not be evaluated. The sample was peripheral blood, taken from a patient treated with radiotherapy plus ipilimumab. The CDR3: CASSLGTVIEV.